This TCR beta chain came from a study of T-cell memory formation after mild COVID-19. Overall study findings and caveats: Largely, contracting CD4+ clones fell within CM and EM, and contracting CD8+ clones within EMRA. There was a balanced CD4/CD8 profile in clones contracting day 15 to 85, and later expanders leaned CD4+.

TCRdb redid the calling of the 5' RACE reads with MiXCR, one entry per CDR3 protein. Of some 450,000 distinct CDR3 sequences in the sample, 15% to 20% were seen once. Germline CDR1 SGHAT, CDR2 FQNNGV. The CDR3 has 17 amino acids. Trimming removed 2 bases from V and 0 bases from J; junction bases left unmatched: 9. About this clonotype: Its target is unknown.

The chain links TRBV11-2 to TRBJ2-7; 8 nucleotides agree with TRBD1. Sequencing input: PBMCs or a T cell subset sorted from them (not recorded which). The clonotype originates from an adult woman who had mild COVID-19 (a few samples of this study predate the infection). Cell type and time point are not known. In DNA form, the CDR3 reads TGTGCCAGCAGCTTATCGGCGGGGACAGGAACCTCCTACGAGCAGTACTTC. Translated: CASSLSAGTGTSYEQYF.